This entry lists 18 T cell receptor beta chains sequenced from one sample in a study of blood T cell repertoires in COVID-19. Repertoires were generated with immunoSEQ multiplex PCR, while TCRdb's copy carries only in-frame clones and drops some. The sample carries approximately 230,000 clones, about 86% recorded once. The sample was PBMCs or T cells enriched from blood (not recorded which). Source of these receptors: a woman aged 45-59 years with acute COVID-19.

This chain uses TRBV3-1 (or the pseudogene TRBV3-2) with TRBJ1-2; D is ambiguous. There are 13 residues in the CDR3. Trimming took off 5 bases at V and 8 bases at J, with 15 bases between the two ends. In germline, CDR1 is LGHDT, CDR2 YNNKEL (reference sequence). Written as DNA, the CDR3 is TGTGCCAGCAGCGCGAGGGATTATGAAGGCTACACCTTC. Amino acid sequence: CASSARDYEGYTF.

This chain links TRBV6-5 with TRBJ2-1; 14 bases agree with TRBD2. V lost 4 bases and J lost 8; bases outside the gene matches: 4. CDR1 MNHEY and CDR2 SVGAGI come from the germline V gene. The CDR3 runs to 15 residues. CDR3 in amino acids: CASSSLGLAGDEQFF. CDR3 DNA sequence: TGTGCCAGCAGTTCTTTGGGACTAGCGGGGGATGAGCAGTTCTTC.

The V call is TRBV28, the J call TRBJ2-7; D is possibly TRBD1 (5 bases). The CDR3 is made up of 15 amino acids. V was shortened by 5 bases and J by 3 bases, with 17 bases between the two germline ends. Looked up from germline, CDR1 is MDHEN and CDR2 is SYDVKM. The CDR3 protein is CASSPSRARSYEQYF. The CDR3 region has the DNA TGTGCCAGCAGTCCGAGCAGGGCTAGGAGCTACGAGCAGTACTTC.

The rearrangement uses TRBV2 and TRBJ1-5, with TRBD1 identical over 10 bases. Germline CDR1 and CDR2: SNHLY and FYNNEI. V trimming: 1 base; J trimming: 7 bases; junction bases outside the gene matches: 1. CDR3 size: 14 residues. CDR3 DNA sequence: TGTGCCAGCAGTGAAGGGACAGGGGGACAGCCCCAGCATTTT. This sequence encodes CASSEGTGGQPQHF.

This chain uses TRBV27 with TRBJ1-2; D might be TRBD1 (5 bases). In germline, CDR1 is MNHEY, CDR2 SMNVEV (reference sequence). V was shortened by 3 bases and J by 6 bases, with 17 bases between the two germline ends. The CDR3 sequence is 15 residues long. Here the CDR3 reads CASSFGAGFRDGYTF. DNA of the CDR3: TGTGCCAGCAGTTTTGGGGCAGGGTTTAGGGATGGCTACACCTTC.

The V gene is TRBV20-1, the J gene TRBJ2-1; D is unclear. V lost 5 bases and J 10 bases, leaving 12 bases between the germline ends. The CDR3 covers 11 residues. Germline CDR1 reads DFQATT; CDR2 reads SNEGSKA (reference sequence). This CDR3 reads CSAPRGWEQFF. The CDR3 DNA follows: TGCAGTGCTCCTAGAGGTTGGGAGCAGTTCTTC.

The chain uses TRBV7-8 and TRBJ1-5; D is possibly TRBD1 (5 bases). V lost 6 bases and J lost 5, with 20 bases in between. CDR3 length: 16 amino acids. CDR1 is SGHVS, CDR2 FQNEAQ, per germline. The CDR3 spells CASSPRGGGAHQPQHF. The CDR3 nucleotides are TGTGCCAGCAGTCCCCGTGGGGGAGGGGCCCATCAGCCCCAGCATTTT. Full variable domain (rest looked up from reference TRBV7-8 and TRBJ1-5): GAGVSQSPRYKVAKRGQDVALRCDPISGHVSLFWYQQALGQGPEFLTYFQNEAQLDKSGLPSDRFFAERPEGSVSTLKIQRTQQEDSAVYLCASSPRGGGAHQPQHFGDGTRLSIL.

The V call is TRBV19, the J call TRBJ1-1; 7 nucleotides match TRBD1. CDR3 length equals 17 residues. The ends lost 3 bases at V and 0 bases at J; junction bases unmatched: 10. Germline loops: CDR1 LNHDA, CDR2 SQIVND (reference sequence). Here the CDR3 DNA reads TGTGCCAGTAGTATTAGGTGGACAGGTCTGGTGAACACTGAAGCTTTCTTT. It is translated as CASSIRWTGLVNTEAFF.

This clone appeared once. This chain joins TRBV30 and TRBJ2-7; TRBD1 is a possible D gene (5 bases). There are 16 residues in the CDR3. Germline CDR1 and CDR2: GTSNPN and SVGIG (reference sequence). Trimming cost V 4 bases and J 2 bases, with 21 bases left between them. CDR3 in DNA: TGTGCCTGGAATTTAACCCCGGGTCCAGGGCCCTACGAGCAGTACTTC. Translated, it gives CAWNLTPGPGPYEQYF.

The chain joins TRBV19 to TRBJ2-1; D is possibly TRBD2 (6 bases). V lost 2 bases, J lost 7 bases, and 12 bases lay in between. Germline V gives CDR1 LNHDA, CDR2 SQIVND (reference sequence). The CDR3 sequence is 14 residues long. This CDR3 reads CASSIWAGRNEQFF. The CDR3 DNA sequence: TGTGCCAGTAGTATATGGGCAGGGAGGAATGAGCAGTTCTTC. Together with reference TRBV19 and TRBJ2-1, the CDR3 gives the full variable domain: DGGITQSPKYLFRKEGQNVTLSCEQNLNHDAMYWYRQDPGQGLRLIYYSQIVNDFQKGDIAEGYSVSREKKESFPLTVTSAQKNPTAFYLCASSIWAGRNEQFFGPGTRLTVL.

This chain uses TRBV7-7 with TRBJ1-4; TRBD1 aligns across 7 bases. The CDR3 spans 15 residues. V was pared by 5 bases and J by 7 bases, with 10 bases of the junction left unmatched. Germline V gives CDR1 SSHAT, CDR2 FNYEAQ (reference sequence). Written as DNA, the CDR3 is TGTGCCAGCAGCGCACAGGGGCGCGAAGGTGAAAAACTGTTTTTT. Protein product: CASSAQGREGEKLFF.

This chain joins TRBV2 and TRBJ1-2, with a possible D match to TRBD1 (6 bases). The CDR3 contains 15 residues. V lost 5 bases, J lost 4 bases, and 17 bases lay in between. Germline assignment: CDR1 SNHLY and CDR2 FYNNEI. The CDR3 nucleotides are TGTGCCAGCAGTACACAAGGACAGAGCCGCTATGGCTACACCTTC. Amino acids: CASSTQGQSRYGYTF. The full variable domain, with the rest looked up from reference TRBV2 and TRBJ1-2, is EPEVTQTPSHQVTQMGQEVILRCVPISNHLYFYWYRQILGQKVEFLVSFYNNEISEKSEIFDDQFSVERPDGSNFTLKIRSTKLEDSAMYFCASSTQGQSRYGYTFGSGTRLTVV.

The chain carries TRBV7-2 and TRBJ1-2, with D possibly matching TRBD1 (5 bases). Germline V gene data show CDR1 as SGHTA and CDR2 as FQGNSA. Trimming shortened V by 1 base and J by 5 bases, and 14 bases separated the two germline ends. CDR3 size: 15 residues. CDR3 region: CASSLVGGNGYGYTF. CDR3 sequence (DNA): TGTGCCAGCAGCTTAGTTGGGGGGAACGGGTATGGCTACACCTTC.

This clone was seen only once. This chain uses TRBV7-2 with TRBJ2-5; TRBD1 agrees at 8 bases. This CDR3 spans 15 amino acids. The V gene's germline CDR1 is SGHTA and CDR2 FQGNSA. V was pared by 2 bases and J by 5 bases, with 7 bases of the junction left unmatched. Written as DNA, the CDR3 is TGTGCCAGCAGCTTAATGGGACAGGTGGGGGAGACCCAGTACTTC. Its translation is CASSLMGQVGETQYF.

V gene TRBV10-3 combines with J gene TRBJ1-1; possible D gene TRBD1, 6 bases. From germline, CDR1 is ENHRY and CDR2 SYGVKD. CDR3 size: 14 residues. V was clipped by 1 base and J by 1 base, with 7 bases between them. The CDR3 loop reads CAISELGGNTEAFF. In nucleotides, the CDR3 is TGTGCCATCAGTGAGTTAGGGGGGAACACTGAAGCTTTCTTT.

This chain uses TRBV18 with TRBJ1-2, with TRBD1 identical over 11 bases. The CDR3 covers 15 residues. V was clipped by 6 bases and J by 8 bases; unmatched bases: 11. The germline V gene has CDR1 KGHSH and CDR2 LQKENI. The CDR3 coding sequence is TGTGCCAGCTCCCCGGGACAGGGGGGCAGGAAGGGCTACACCTTC. Protein sequence: CASSPGQGGRKGYTF. The full variable domain, in which reference TRBV18 and TRBJ1-2 provide the parts outside the CDR3, is NAGVMQNPRHLVRRRGQEARLRCSPMKGHSHVYWYRQLPEEGLKFMVYLQKENIIDESGMPKERFSAEFPKEGPSILRIQQVVRGDSAAYFCASSPGQGGRKGYTFGSGTRLTVV.

This chain connects TRBV5-1 to TRBJ1-1; 8 nucleotides match TRBD1. CDR3 length equals 14 residues. V was clipped by 6 bases and J by 4 bases; unmatched bases: 8. CDR1 is SGHRS, CDR2 YFSETQ, per germline. The CDR3 nucleotides read TGCGCCAGCAACCAAAACACAGGGGGCACTGAAGCTTTCTTT. This gives the protein CASNQNTGGTEAFF.

V gene TRBV9 combines with J gene TRBJ1-1, with a tentative D call TRBD1 (5 bases). CDR1 and CDR2 from the germline V gene are SGDLS and YYNGEE. V was cut by 0 bases and J by 5 bases, with 11 bases left in between. CDR3 length: 14 amino acids. CDR3 DNA: TGTGCCAGCAGCGTAGTAGGGGCAAGTACTGAAGCTTTCTTT. It codes for CASSVVGASTEAFF.